A selection of T cell receptor beta chains follows, all from one sample in a study of blood T cell repertoires in COVID-19. Some clones are missing from TCRdb's copy, which holds only in-frame ones; the method was immunoSEQ multiplex PCR. Here the sample spans a few hundred thousand clones, roughly 90% being singletons. Sequenced sample: peripheral blood. The receptor source for this set is a woman between 40 and 55 years old who had recovered from COVID-19. CDR3s include the opening cysteine and the closing phenylalanine or tryptophan. The D gene is left open where the match is weak. Clone sizes are given selectively: once, few, many, or a class where the clone is expanded.

abundance	v_gene	d_gene	j_gene	CDR3aa	CDR3nt
NA	TRBV6-5	NA	TRBJ1-2	CASSYSTAGGNYGYTF	TGTGCCAGCAGTTACTCGACGGCCGGGGGGAACTATGGCTACACCTTC
once	TRBV15	TRBD1	TRBJ1-6	CATSRATGDLNSPLHF	TGTGCCACCAGCAGAGCTACAGGGGACCTCAATTCACCCCTCCACTTT
NA	TRBV9	NA	TRBJ1-2	CASSVGTPANYGYTF	TGTGCCAGCAGCGTGGGGACTCCAGCTAACTATGGCTACACCTTC
NA	TRBV27	TRBD2	TRBJ2-1	CASSFLAGTPYNEQFF	TGTGCCAGCAGTTTCCTAGCGGGGACCCCCTACAATGAGCAGTTCTTC
NA	TRBV6-6	NA	TRBJ1-4	CASSYSSSNEKLFF	TGTGCCAGCAGTTACTCGTCGTCTAATGAAAAACTGTTTTTT
NA	TRBV7-8	TRBD1	TRBJ2-2	CASNAAGTGNTGELFF	TGTGCCAGCAACGCCGCCGGGACAGGGAACACCGGGGAGCTGTTTTTT
NA	TRBV7-2	NA	TRBJ2-1	CASSYLPGGRLRNEQFF	TGTGCCAGCAGTTACCTGCCTGGCGGGCGGTTGCGGAATGAGCAGTTCTTC
NA	TRBV7-9	TRBD1	TRBJ1-1	CASSDDRGREAFF	TGTGCCAGCAGCGATGACAGGGGGAGGGAAGCTTTCTTT
NA	TRBV11-1	NA	TRBJ2-7	CASSLSREPYEQYF	TGTGCCAGCAGCTTAAGTCGGGAGCCCTACGAGCAGTACTTC
NA	TRBV28	TRBD2	TRBJ2-7	CASSLWGGSSYEQYF	TGTGCCAGCAGTTTATGGGGCGGGAGTTCTTACGAGCAGTACTTC
NA	TRBV19	NA	TRBJ2-3	CASSIYAGAGTDTQYF	TGTGCCAGTAGTATATATGCTGGTGCGGGGACAGATACGCAGTATTTT
once	TRBV6-1	NA	TRBJ1-6	CASSESGRGRSPLHF	TGTGCCAGCAGTGAATCTGGGCGCGGGCGATCACCCCTCCACTTT
NA	TRBV24-1	TRBD2	TRBJ2-7	CATSDWASGEQYF	TGTGCCACCAGTGATTGGGCTAGCGGGGAGCAGTACTTC
NA	TRBV6-5	NA	TRBJ2-3	CASSRPGDTQYF	TGTGCCAGCAGTCGCCCAGGGGATACGCAGTATTTT
NA	TRBV18	NA	TRBJ1-5	CASSPYSLPSNQPQHF	TGTGCCAGCTCACCCTACAGCTTGCCTAGCAATCAGCCCCAGCATTTT
NA	TRBV6-5	TRBD2	TRBJ2-3	CASTRELAGSDTQYF	TGTGCCAGCACCAGAGAACTAGCGGGATCAGATACGCAGTATTTT
NA	TRBV30	NA	TRBJ2-5	CAWGLGRGVQEETQYF	TGTGCCTGGGGACTTGGCAGGGGGGTCCAAGAAGAGACCCAGTACTTC
NA	TRBV4-1	TRBD2	TRBJ2-7	CASSQESGRSSYEQYF	TGCGCCAGCAGCCAGGAAAGCGGGAGGAGCTCCTACGAGCAGTACTTC
NA	TRBV27	NA	TRBJ1-3	CASSPTWSGNTIYF	TGTGCCAGCAGTCCCACTTGGAGTGGAAACACCATATATTTT
NA	TRBV30	TRBD2	TRBJ2-7	CAWSPGGGALGDEQYF	TGTGCCTGGAGCCCAGGCGGGGGGGCGCTTGGGGACGAGCAGTACTTC
NA	TRBV5-1	NA	TRBJ2-6	CASSLDSSGANVLTF	TGCGCCAGCAGCTTAGACTCGTCTGGGGCCAACGTCCTGACTTTC
NA	TRBV28	TRBD2	TRBJ2-7	CASSFGGREMREQYF	TGTGCCAGCAGTTTCGGCGGGAGGGAGATGAGGGAGCAGTACTTC
NA	TRBV11-2	TRBD1	TRBJ1-6	CASSWRTGDRLYNSPLHF	TGTGCCAGCAGCTGGAGGACAGGGGATCGCCTCTATAATTCACCCCTCCACTTT
NA	TRBV19	NA	TRBJ2-1	CASRQGNEQFF	TGTGCCAGTAGACAGGGAAATGAGCAGTTCTTC
NA	TRBV5-4	NA	TRBJ2-7	CASSFQGSYEQYF	TGTGCCAGCAGCTTTCAGGGGTCCTACGAGCAGTACTTC
NA	TRBV7-8	TRBD1	TRBJ2-6	CASSLALTGAGANVLTF	TGTGCCAGCAGCTTAGCCCTGACAGGGGCCGGGGCCAACGTCCTGACTTTC
once	TRBV10-1	NA	TRBJ1-4	CASSEADSNINEKLFF	TGCGCCAGCAGTGAGGCGGACAGTAATATTAATGAAAAACTGTTTTTT
NA	TRBV10-3	NA	TRBJ1-5	CAISDQNQPQHF	TGTGCCATCAGTGATCAGAATCAGCCCCAGCATTTT
NA	TRBV7-8	TRBD1	TRBJ2-7	CASSPRGDRVLPSQQYF	TGTGCCAGCAGCCCAAGGGGGGACAGGGTTCTTCCTTCTCAGCAGTACTTC
NA	TRBV14	NA	TRBJ2-7	CASSFLAGENEQYF	TGTGCCAGCAGCTTCCTCGCCGGGGAAAACGAGCAGTACTTC
NA	TRBV9	TRBD2	TRBJ2-5	CASSPGLAGLETQYF	TGTGCCAGCAGCCCAGGACTAGCGGGTTTGGAGACCCAGTACTTC
NA	TRBV21-1	NA	TRBJ1-6	CASSKPGHSLVLHF	TGTGCCAGCAGCAAACCGGGACACTCCCTGGTCCTCCACTTT
NA	TRBV27	TRBD1	TRBJ1-1	CASSPWTGKTEAFF	TGTGCCAGCAGTCCATGGACAGGCAAGACTGAAGCTTTCTTT
once	TRBV11-2	TRBD2	TRBJ2-5	CASSLAGGLETQYF	TGTGCCAGCAGCTTAGCGGGAGGGCTGGAGACCCAGTACTTC
once	TRBV28	NA	TRBJ1-5	CASSLRTGGQPQHF	TGTGCCAGCAGTTTACGGACGGGGGGGCAGCCCCAGCATTTT
NA	TRBV27	NA	TRBJ2-7	CASSLLEGEQYF	TGTGCCAGCAGTTTACTAGAGGGCGAGCAGTACTTC
NA	TRBV30	NA	TRBJ1-1	CAWSARGGRVNTEAFF	TGTGCCTGGAGTGCCAGAGGAGGGAGGGTGAACACTGAAGCTTTCTTT
NA	TRBV11-2	NA	TRBJ2-7	CASSLKRVSAYEQYF	TGTGCCAGCAGCTTAAAGAGGGTCTCTGCCTACGAGCAGTACTTC
NA	TRBV5-4	TRBD1	TRBJ1-2	CASSSDRGGNYGYTF	TGTGCCAGCAGCTCGGACAGGGGAGGTAACTATGGCTACACCTTC
NA	TRBV6-5	NA	TRBJ2-5	CASSKYRDETQYF	TGTGCCAGCAGTAAGTACAGGGACGAGACCCAGTACTTC
NA	TRBV9	TRBD1	TRBJ1-3	CASSERQGGNTIYF	TGTGCCAGCAGCGAACGACAGGGTGGGAACACCATATATTTT
NA	TRBV5-1	NA	TRBJ1-2	CASSLTGWGYTF	TGCGCCAGCAGCTTAACAGGCTGGGGCTACACCTTC
NA	TRBV12-5	NA	TRBJ2-1	CASGVAVSSYNEQFF	TGTGCTAGTGGGGTGGCGGTAAGCTCCTACAATGAGCAGTTCTTC
few	TRBV19	TRBD1	TRBJ1-1	CASSPLGQGDTEAFF	TGTGCCAGTAGTCCCTTAGGACAGGGGGATACTGAAGCTTTCTTT
NA	TRBV19	NA	TRBJ1-2	CASSINRAYGYTF	TGTGCCAGTAGTATTAACAGGGCGTATGGCTACACCTTC
NA	TRBV7-6	NA	TRBJ2-7	CASSPVVDGENEQYF	TGTGCCAGCAGCCCCGTCGTGGATGGGGAGAACGAGCAGTACTTC
NA	TRBV6-6	NA	TRBJ2-7	CASMKEGPYEQYF	TGTGCCAGCATGAAGGAGGGCCCCTACGAGCAGTACTTC
NA	TRBV6-2/TRBV6-3	TRBD2	TRBJ2-1	CASSSQRTSGSPVREQFF	TGTGCCAGCAGTTCGCAAAGGACTAGCGGGAGCCCTGTGCGGGAGCAGTTCTTC